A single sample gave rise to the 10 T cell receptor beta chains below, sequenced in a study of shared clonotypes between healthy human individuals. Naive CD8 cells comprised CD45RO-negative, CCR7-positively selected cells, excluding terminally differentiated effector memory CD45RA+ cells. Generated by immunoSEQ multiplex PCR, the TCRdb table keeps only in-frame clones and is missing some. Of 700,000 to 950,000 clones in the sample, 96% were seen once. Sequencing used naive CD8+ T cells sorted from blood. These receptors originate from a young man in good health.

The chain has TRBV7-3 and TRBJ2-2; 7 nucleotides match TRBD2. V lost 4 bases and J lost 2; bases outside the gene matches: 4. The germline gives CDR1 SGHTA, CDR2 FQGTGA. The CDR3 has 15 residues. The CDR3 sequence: CASSSGTTNTGELFF. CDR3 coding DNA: TGTGCCAGCAGCTCCGGGACTACCAACACCGGGGAGCTGTTTTTT.

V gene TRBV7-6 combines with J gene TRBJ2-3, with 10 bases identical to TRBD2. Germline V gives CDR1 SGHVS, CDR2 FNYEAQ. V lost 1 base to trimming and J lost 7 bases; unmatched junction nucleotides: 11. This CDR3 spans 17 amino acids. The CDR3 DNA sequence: TGTGCCAGCAGCTTAGAAACTAGCGGGGTTCTCCCTTATACGCAGTATTTT. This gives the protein CASSLETSGVLPYTQYF.

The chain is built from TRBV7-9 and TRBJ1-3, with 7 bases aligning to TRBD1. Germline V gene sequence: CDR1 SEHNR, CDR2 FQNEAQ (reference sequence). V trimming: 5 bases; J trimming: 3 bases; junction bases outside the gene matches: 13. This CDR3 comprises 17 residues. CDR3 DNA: TGTGCCAGCAGCACGGACAGGTTATCTCGTAGTGGAAACACCATATATTTT. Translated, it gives CASSTDRLSRSGNTIYF.

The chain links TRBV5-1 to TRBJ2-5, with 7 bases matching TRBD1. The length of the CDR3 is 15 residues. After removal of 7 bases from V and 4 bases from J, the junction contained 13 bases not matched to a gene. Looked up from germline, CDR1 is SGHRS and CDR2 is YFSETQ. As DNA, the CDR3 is TGCGCCAGCTCCGGTGGGGACAGACCCTTAGAGACCCAGTACTTC. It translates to CASSGGDRPLETQYF.

This chain's CDR3 is CASRPGTGYGEAFF. CDR3 nucleotides: TGTGCCAGCAGACCCGGGACAGGGTATGGTGAAGCTTTCTTT. The chain uses TRBV5-5 and TRBJ1-1, with TRBD1 identical over 9 bases. The CDR3 consists of 14 residues. With 5 bases clipped from V and 7 bases from J, the junction kept 9 bases outside the gene matches. Germline CDR1 is SGHKS and CDR2 is YYEKEE (reference sequence).

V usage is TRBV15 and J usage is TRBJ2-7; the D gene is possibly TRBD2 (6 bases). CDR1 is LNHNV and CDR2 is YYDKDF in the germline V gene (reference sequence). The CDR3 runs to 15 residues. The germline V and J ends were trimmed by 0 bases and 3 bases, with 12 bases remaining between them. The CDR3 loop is CATSRDLMGLYEQYF. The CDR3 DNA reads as TGTGCCACCAGCAGAGATCTGATGGGACTCTACGAGCAGTACTTC.

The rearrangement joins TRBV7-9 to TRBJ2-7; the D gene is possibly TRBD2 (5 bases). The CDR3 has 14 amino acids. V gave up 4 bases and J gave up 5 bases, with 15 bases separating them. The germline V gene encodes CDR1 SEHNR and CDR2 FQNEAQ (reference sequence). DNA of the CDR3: TGTGCCAGCAGCTCTCCCGGAGGAATAAACGAGCAGTACTTC. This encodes CASSSPGGINEQYF.

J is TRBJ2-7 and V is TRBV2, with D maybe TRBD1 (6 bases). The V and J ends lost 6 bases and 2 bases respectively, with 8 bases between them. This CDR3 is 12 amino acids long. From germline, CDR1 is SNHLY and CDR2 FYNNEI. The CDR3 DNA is TGTGCCAGCAGCCGGGACACCTACGAGCAGTACTTC. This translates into CASSRDTYEQYF.

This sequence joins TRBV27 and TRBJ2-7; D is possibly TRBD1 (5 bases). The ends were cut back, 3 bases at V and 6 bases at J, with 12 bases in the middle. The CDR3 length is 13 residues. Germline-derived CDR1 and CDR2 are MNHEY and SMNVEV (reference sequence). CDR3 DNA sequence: TGTGCCAGCAGTTTCGCCAGGGCTTTCGAGCAGTACTTC. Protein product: CASSFARAFEQYF.

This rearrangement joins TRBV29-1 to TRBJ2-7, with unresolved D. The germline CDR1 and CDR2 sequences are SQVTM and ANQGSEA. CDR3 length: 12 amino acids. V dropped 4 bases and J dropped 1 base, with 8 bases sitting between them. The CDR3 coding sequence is TGCAGCGTTGTTGACGGGTCCTACGAGCAGTACTTC. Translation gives CSVVDGSYEQYF.